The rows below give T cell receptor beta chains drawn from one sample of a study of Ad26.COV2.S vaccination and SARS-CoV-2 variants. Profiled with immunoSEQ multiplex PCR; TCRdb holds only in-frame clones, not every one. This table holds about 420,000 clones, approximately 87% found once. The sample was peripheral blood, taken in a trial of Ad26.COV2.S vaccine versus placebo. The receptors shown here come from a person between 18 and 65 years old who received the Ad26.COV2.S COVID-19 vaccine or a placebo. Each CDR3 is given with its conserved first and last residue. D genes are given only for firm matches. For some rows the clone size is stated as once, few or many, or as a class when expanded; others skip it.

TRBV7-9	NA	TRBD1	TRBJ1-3	CASSRSTGPNSGNTIYF	TGTGCCAGCAGCAGATCGACAGGGCCAAACTCTGGAAACACCATATATTTT
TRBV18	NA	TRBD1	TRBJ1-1	CASSPPSTGAFMNTEAFF	TGTGCCAGCTCACCACCAAGTACAGGGGCCTTTATGAACACTGAAGCTTTCTTT
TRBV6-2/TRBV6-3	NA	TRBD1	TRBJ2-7	CASSYADRGVEQYF	TGTGCCAGCAGTTACGCCGACAGGGGAGTCGAGCAGTACTTC
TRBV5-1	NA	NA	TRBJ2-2	CASSLTRGNTGELFF	TGCGCCAGCAGCTTGACGCGGGGGAACACCGGGGAGCTGTTTTTT
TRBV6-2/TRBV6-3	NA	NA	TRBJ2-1	CASSYQGSNEQFF	TGTGCCAGCAGTTACCAGGGCAGCAATGAGCAGTTCTTC
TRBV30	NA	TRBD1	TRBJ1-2	CAWSVIEGAGYGYTF	TGTGCCTGGAGTGTAATTGAGGGGGCTGGCTATGGCTACACCTTC
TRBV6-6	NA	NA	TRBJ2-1	CASSYSKLYNEQFF	TGTGCCAGCAGTTACAGTAAGCTCTACAATGAGCAGTTCTTC
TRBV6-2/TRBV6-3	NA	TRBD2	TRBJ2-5	CASSYAGLVAETQYF	TGTGCCAGCAGTTACGCCGGACTAGTTGCCGAGACCCAGTACTTC
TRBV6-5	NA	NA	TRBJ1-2	CASSFYDRPKGGYTF	TGTGCCAGCAGTTTTTATGACAGGCCCAAGGGAGGCTACACCTTC
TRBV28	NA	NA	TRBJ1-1	CASSFVPGQTEAFF	TGTGCCAGCAGTTTTGTTCCAGGGCAAACTGAAGCTTTCTTT
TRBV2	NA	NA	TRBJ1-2	CASSAGGYVWVYGYTF	TGTGCCAGCAGTGCGGGGGGGTACGTGTGGGTCTATGGCTACACCTTC
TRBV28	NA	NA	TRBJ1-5	CASSFRDLGQPQHF	TGTGCCAGCAGTTTCCGGGACCTAGGGCAGCCCCAGCATTTT
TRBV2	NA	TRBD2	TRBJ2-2	CASSGASGGYTGELFF	TGTGCCAGCAGTGGTGCTAGCGGGGGCTACACCGGGGAGCTGTTTTTT
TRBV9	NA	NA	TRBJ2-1	CASRGGNEQFF	TGTGCCAGCAGGGGAGGCAATGAGCAGTTCTTC
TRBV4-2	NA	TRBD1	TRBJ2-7	CASSREQGPYEQYF	TGTGCCAGCAGCAGGGAACAGGGGCCGTACGAGCAGTACTTC
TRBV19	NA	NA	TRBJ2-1	CASSIQGTYNEQFF	TGTGCCAGTAGTATACAGGGGACCTACAATGAGCAGTTCTTC
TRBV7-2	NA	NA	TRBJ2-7	CASSLAGSSGYEQYF	TGTGCCAGCAGCTTAGCCGGTTCATCGGGCTACGAGCAGTACTTC
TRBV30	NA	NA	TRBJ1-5	CAWSVGGRWQPQHF	TGTGCCTGGAGTGTAGGAGGGCGATGGCAGCCCCAGCATTTT
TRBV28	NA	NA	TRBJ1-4	CASRTGSGYNEKLFF	TGTGCCAGCAGAACTGGCTCGGGGTATAATGAAAAACTGTTTTTT
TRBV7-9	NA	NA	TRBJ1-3	CASSLSRNTIYF	TGTGCCAGCAGCTTATCCCGAAACACCATATATTTT
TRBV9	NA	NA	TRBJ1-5	CASSVGGSNQPQHF	TGTGCCAGCAGCGTAGGAGGGAGCAATCAGCCCCAGCATTTT
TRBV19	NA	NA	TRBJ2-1	CASTLGVGVNEQFF	TGTGCCAGTACCCTGGGAGTAGGCGTCAATGAGCAGTTCTTC
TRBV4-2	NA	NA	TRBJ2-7	CASSQTGSSYEQYF	TGTGCCAGCAGCCAAACGGGGAGCTCCTACGAGCAGTACTTC
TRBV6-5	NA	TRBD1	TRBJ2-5	CASSYDDRGPETQYF	TGTGCCAGCAGTTACGACGACAGGGGGCCGGAGACCCAGTACTTC
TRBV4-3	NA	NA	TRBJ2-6	CASSQGTIRGSGANVLTF	TGCGCCAGCAGCCAGGGTACCATCAGGGGTAGTGGGGCCAACGTCCTGACTTTC
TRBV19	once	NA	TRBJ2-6	CASSIRGLGANVLTF	TGTGCCAGTAGTATAAGGGGACTCGGAGCCAACGTCCTGACTTTC
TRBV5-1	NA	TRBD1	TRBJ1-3	CASSPGQGPYSGNTIYF	TGCGCCAGCAGCCCGGGACAGGGTCCCTACTCTGGAAACACCATATATTTT
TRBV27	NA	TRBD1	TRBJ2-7	CASSLQRDRANEQYF	TGTGCCAGCAGTTTGCAAAGGGACAGGGCGAACGAGCAGTACTTC
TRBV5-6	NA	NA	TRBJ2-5	CASSHNTQETQYF	TGTGCCAGCAGCCACAATACCCAAGAGACCCAGTACTTC
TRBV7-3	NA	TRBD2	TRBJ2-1	CASSLKATSGVDEQFF	TGTGCCAGCAGCTTAAAGGCGACTAGCGGGGTGGATGAGCAGTTCTTC
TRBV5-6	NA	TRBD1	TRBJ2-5	CASSLVLDRVAETQYF	TGTGCCAGCAGCTTGGTGTTGGACAGGGTAGCTGAGACCCAGTACTTC
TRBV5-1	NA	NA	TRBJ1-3	CASSSGGGSGNTIYF	TGCGCCAGCAGCTCCGGCGGGGGCTCTGGAAACACCATATATTTT